This T cell receptor beta chain is drawn from a study of Ad26.COV2.S vaccination and SARS-CoV-2 variants. With 4 bases clipped from V and 5 bases from J, the junction kept 5 bases outside the gene matches. This CDR3 contains 15 residues. Germline V CDR1 and CDR2: SSHAT, FNYEAQ (reference sequence). Data came from immunoSEQ multiplex PCR; TCRdb stores just in-frame clones and leaves some out. The sample contains about 400,000 clones, about four fifths of which appear only once. This clone has a single count. What it recognizes is unknown. Treatment of the sample: 15 to 20 received Ad26.COV2.S at low or high dose, single or two shots; about 5 received placebo; per-sample allocation not given. Sampling was performed 63 days after the first vaccine or placebo injection. In Boston, the donor was an adult between 18-55 years of age. An Ad26 vector expressing Wuhan-strain SARS-CoV-2 spike constituted the vaccine.

Study-level points and caveats: In vaccinated individuals, spike-specific CD8+ and CD4+ T cell responses reportedly displayed substantial breadth. The TCR breadth and depth analyses may have produced an underestimate of total T cell responses.

This chain uses TRBV7-7 with TRBJ2-2; TRBD1 matches at 9 bases. The starting material was peripheral blood, obtained in a trial of Ad26.COV2.S vaccine versus placebo. The TCR comes from a person between 18 and 60 years old who received the Ad26.COV2.S COVID-19 vaccine or a placebo. The CDR3 nucleotides read TGTGCCAGCAGCTCCCGACAGGGGGTAACCGGGGAGCTGTTTTTT. Translation gives CASSSRQGVTGELFF.